These 6 T cell receptor beta chains originate from one sample sequenced in a study of cytomegalovirus exposure and HLA in healthy donors. PCR was performed using 60 Vbeta and 13 Jbeta primers. Repertoires were generated with immunoSEQ multiplex PCR, while TCRdb's copy carries only in-frame clones and drops some. The sample contains under 150,000 clones, roughly four fifths of which appear only once. Sequencing was performed on PBMCs. Receptors originate from a male donor in good health and CMV-seropositive.

The DNA of the CDR3 is TGTGCCAGCAGTGCAGGGGGCCTAGCCAAAAACATTCAGTACTTC. This sequence encodes CASSAGGLAKNIQYF. V gene TRBV28 combines with J gene TRBJ2-4; 8 bases line up with TRBD1. V dropped 5 bases and J dropped 0; count of bases not matched to a gene: 3. Germline-derived CDR1 and CDR2 are MDHEN and SYDVKM. The CDR3 totals 15 residues. The full variable domain, completed using reference TRBV28 and TRBJ2-4, is DVKVTQSSRYLVKRTGEKVFLECVQDMDHENMFWYRQDPGLGLRLIYFSYDVKMKEKGDIPEGYSVSREKKERFSLILESASTNQTSMYLCASSAGGLAKNIQYFGAGTRLSVL.

This clone was observed a handful of times. This chain uses TRBV13 with TRBJ2-3, with 9 positions matching TRBD2. Germline loops: CDR1 PRHDT, CDR2 FYEKMQ (reference sequence). The CDR3 covers 15 residues. After removal of 5 bases from V and 4 bases from J, the junction contained 7 bases not matched to a gene. CDR3: CASSRAGGNADTQYF. As DNA, the CDR3 is TGTGCCAGCAGCCGAGCGGGAGGTAATGCAGATACGCAGTATTTT.

The chain links TRBV5-4 to TRBJ2-3; 9 bases are shared with TRBD2. The V gene's germline CDR1 is SGHNT and CDR2 YYREEE (reference sequence). Trimming cost V 0 bases and J 3 bases; bases outside gene matches: 8. CDR3 size: 17 residues. In DNA, the CDR3 is TGTGCCAGCAGCTTGGGGGCGGGAGGGCCTTCTACAGATACGCAGTATTTT. Its translation is CASSLGAGGPSTDTQYF. Full variable domain (missing parts from reference TRBV5-4 and TRBJ2-3): ETGVTQSPTHLIKTRGQQVTLRCSSQSGHNTVSWYQQALGQGPQFIFQYYREEENGRGNFPPRFSGLQFPNYSSELNVNALELDDSALYLCASSLGAGGPSTDTQYFGPGTRLTVL.

This clone has just a few counts. V and J are TRBV19 and TRBJ2-3; D perhaps matches TRBD2 (6 bases). CDR1 and CDR2 from the germline V gene are LNHDA and SQIVND (reference sequence). V dropped 0 bases and J dropped 5 bases, with 9 bases sitting between them. The CDR3 loop spans 14 amino acids. CDR3: CASSIEGGIDTQYF. The DNA of the CDR3 is TGTGCCAGTAGTATAGAGGGGGGAATAGATACGCAGTATTTT.

The J gene is TRBJ2-7, the V gene TRBV7-9, with 11 bases lining up with TRBD2. From germline, CDR1 is SEHNR and CDR2 FQNEAQ (reference sequence). V dropped 5 bases and J dropped 3; count of bases not matched to a gene: 18. The CDR3 has 19 amino acids. The DNA of the CDR3 is TGTGCCAGCAGCCCGACCGGAGGGGACCTAGCGGGAGGTGGCTACGAGCAGTACTTC. This gives the protein CASSPTGGDLAGGGYEQYF. Using reference TRBV7-9 and TRBJ2-7 for the parts outside the CDR3, the full variable domain is DTGVSQNPRHKITKRGQNVTFRCDPISEHNRLYWYRQTLGQGPEFLTYFQNEAQLEKSRLLSDRFSAERPKGSFSTLEIQRTEQGDSAMYLCASSPTGGDLAGGGYEQYFGPGTRLTVT.

This clone has just one count. V usage is TRBV7-8 and J usage is TRBJ1-3, with D uncertain. Germline V gene data show CDR1 as SGHVS and CDR2 as FQNEAQ. With 5 bases removed from V and 2 bases from J, the gap between germline ends came to 13 bases. The CDR3 spans 15 residues. The CDR3 spells CASSASWRAGNTIYF. The CDR3 DNA reads as TGTGCCAGCAGCGCCTCCTGGAGGGCTGGAAACACCATATATTTT.